The source of this T cell receptor beta chain is a study of blood T cell repertoires in COVID-19. Study-level background: COVID-19 samples collected from the United States, Italy and Spain covered acute and convalescent phases.

In terms of age and location, participants ranged from about 18 to 100 years and lived in under 30 US areas. Cohort assignment relied on participant-reported clinical history. Symptom resolution, clearance, or two negative PCRs marked donors in Cohort 3 as recovered. Using immunoSEQ multiplex PCR, the repertoire was profiled, and TCRdb retains in-frame clones only, with some absent. The table shows some 320,000 clones, with about 89% occurring only once. V shed 5 bases, J shed 5 bases, and the junction held 9 bases outside the gene matches. The germline V gene has CDR1 SEHNR and CDR2 FQNEAQ (reference sequence). The CDR3 totals 15 residues.

This receptor was identified in a woman aged 25 to 39 who had recovered from COVID-19. Sequencing was done on a sample of PBMCs or T cells enriched from blood (not recorded which). V and J are TRBV7-9 and TRBJ1-2; 9 nucleotides agree with TRBD1. DNA of the CDR3: TGTGCCAGCAGCCAATGGACAGGGGCTACGTATGGCTACACCTTC. Protein sequence: CASSQWTGATYGYTF. Full variable domain (missing parts from reference TRBV7-9 and TRBJ1-2): DTGVSQNPRHKITKRGQNVTFRCDPISEHNRLYWYRQTLGQGPEFLTYFQNEAQLEKSRLLSDRFSAERPKGSFSTLEIQRTEQGDSAMYLCASSQWTGATYGYTFGSGTRLTVV.